This T cell receptor (beta chain) was captured by sequencing in a study of T cell responses to AZD1222 COVID-19 vaccine. Libraries were prepared by immunoSEQ multiplex PCR; TCRdb keeps only in-frame clonotypes and omits some of them. The table lists more than 120,000 clones, roughly 93% of them singletons. Researchers grouped second doses given at about 4 or about 12 weeks into one pool. The CDR3 contains 16 residues. Per germline, CDR1 LNHNV and CDR2 YYDKDF (reference sequence). V was pared by 6 bases and J by 2 bases, with 20 bases between. Study-wide results and limits: At study baseline, merely six AZD1222 recipients were seropositive. Across spike, vaccine-associated CD4 TCRs were found, dominant at 160-218 and 743-854. Donors were mostly white British, more females; clonal diversity possibly underestimated.

With regard to this clone: Its cognate antigen is unknown. The same CDR3 can be traced to other DNA sequences in this sample.

The chain uses TRBV15 and TRBJ2-7, with a weak D call TRBD2 (6 bases). This TCR was recovered from an adult who received the AZD1222 COVID-19 vaccine. The starting material was peripheral blood, obtained 28 days after the second AZD1222 dose. Written as DNA, the CDR3 is TGTGCCACCAGGAGGTTGGGGGGTGACGCCACCTACGAGCAGTACTTC. Its translation is CATRRLGGDATYEQYF.